Following are 23 T cell receptor beta chains from one sample sequenced in a study of cytomegalovirus exposure and HLA in healthy donors. It was with 60 Vbeta and 13 Jbeta primers that the PCR ran. The table came from immunoSEQ multiplex PCR; TCRdb's copy has only in-frame clones and leaves some out. The data contain about 200,000 clones, roughly 80% of them seen just once; the ten biggest clones take up approximately 1.5%. The specimen was PBMCs. These receptors were obtained from a young woman in good health and CMV-seronegative.

The genes are TRBV27 and TRBJ2-5; D is unclear. The germline V and J ends were trimmed by 2 bases and 5 bases, with 6 bases remaining between them. Germline V gene lookup returns CDR1 MNHEY and CDR2 SMNVEV (reference sequence). This CDR3 has 12 residues. CDR3 nucleotide sequence: TGTGCCAGCAGTTTAGCCCGGGAGACCCAGTACTTC. Amino acids: CASSLARETQYF.

This clone was counted between two and nine times. The CDR3 region is CASSEAEMSYNEQFF. The CDR3 DNA reads as TGTGCCAGCAGTGAAGCAGAGATGTCCTACAATGAGCAGTTCTTC. The chain joins TRBV6-1 to TRBJ2-1; the D is unclear. Germline loops: CDR1 MNHNS, CDR2 SASEGT. The CDR3 sequence is 15 residues long. V lost 0 bases and J 1 base, leaving 7 bases between the germline ends.

The rearrangement joins TRBV5-1 to TRBJ2-1; 7 nucleotides match TRBD2. Germline values: CDR1 SGHRS, CDR2 YFSETQ. The CDR3 sequence is 16 residues long. V was pared by 4 bases and J by 2 bases, with 9 bases of the junction left unmatched. The CDR3 DNA is TGCGCCAGCAGCCCCCGTTGGAGCGGGGCCTACAATGAGCAGTTCTTC. Translating gives CASSPRWSGAYNEQFF.

The genes are TRBV19 and TRBJ2-7; D might be TRBD2 (6 bases). Germline lookup yields CDR1 LNHDA and CDR2 SQIVND (reference sequence). Deletions cut 8 bases from V and 0 bases from J, with 14 bases between. There are 14 residues in the CDR3. CDR3 loop: CASSTSLSSYEQYF. The CDR3 DNA reads as TGTGCCAGTTCTACTAGCCTTAGCTCCTACGAGCAGTACTTC.

The chain links TRBV6-6 to TRBJ1-2, with 11 bases that match TRBD1. The V gene's germline CDR1 is MNHNY and CDR2 SVGAGI (reference sequence). The CDR3 runs to 16 residues. V lost 5 bases and J lost 2; bases outside the gene matches: 7. This CDR3 reads CASSPGTGGRNYGYTF. CDR3 sequence (DNA): TGTGCCAGCAGTCCCGGGACAGGGGGAAGAAACTATGGCTACACCTTC.

This rearrangement joins TRBV4-1 to TRBJ2-1; D ambiguous. V was pared by 2 bases and J by 3 bases, with 8 bases between. The CDR3 is made up of 14 amino acids. Germline values: CDR1 MGHRA, CDR2 YSYEKL. The CDR3 sequence: CASSQMLDYNEQFF. CDR3 nucleotide sequence: TGCGCCAGCAGCCAAATGCTAGACTACAATGAGCAGTTCTTC.

The V call is TRBV7-2, the J call TRBJ2-3; 9 bases match TRBD2. CDR1 is SGHTA, CDR2 FQGNSA, per germline. J gave up 1 base and V 8 bases, and 7 bases lay outside the gene matches. The CDR3 length is 15 residues. The CDR3 is CASGAGGPGTDTQYF. CDR3 sequence (DNA): TGTGCCAGCGGCGCGGGAGGGCCTGGCACAGATACGCAGTATTTT.

The gene calls are TRBV19 and TRBJ2-7; TRBD2 agrees at 9 bases. V dropped 5 bases and J dropped 5; count of bases not matched to a gene: 7. Per germline, CDR1 LNHDA and CDR2 SQIVND (reference sequence). This CDR3 has 14 residues. CDR3 sequence reads: CASSPSGLANEQYF. The CDR3 bases are TGTGCCAGTAGTCCCAGCGGACTAGCGAACGAGCAGTACTTC.

The rearrangement uses TRBV4-1 and TRBJ2-7; D is uncertain. The V gene lost 1 base and the J gene lost 0 bases, with 10 bases spanning the gap. The germline gives CDR1 MGHRA, CDR2 YSYEKL. The CDR3 has 15 residues. CDR3 residues: CASSQGSALSYEQYF. CDR3 sequence (DNA): TGCGCCAGCAGCCAAGGCAGCGCCCTCTCCTACGAGCAGTACTTC.

This sequence joins TRBV7-9 and TRBJ1-2; tentatively, D is TRBD1 (5 bases). The germline CDR1 and CDR2 sequences are SEHNR and FQNEAQ (reference sequence). CDR3 size: 15 residues. V gave up 6 bases and J gave up 4 bases, with 18 bases separating them. CDR3 nucleotide sequence: TGTGCCAGCAGTTCACCTAAGGGAGGGGCCTATGGCTACACCTTC. Encoded protein: CASSSPKGGAYGYTF.

The chain couples TRBV19 to TRBJ2-3; 10 bases align to TRBD2. The germline V gene has CDR1 LNHDA and CDR2 SQIVND (reference sequence). This CDR3 has 18 residues. Trimming removed 3 bases from V and 1 base from J; junction bases left unmatched: 10. CDR3 nucleotide sequence: TGTGCCAGTAGTATTCATGCGCTAGCGGGAGTGGGCACAGATACGCAGTATTTT. Its protein is CASSIHALAGVGTDTQYF.

The V call is TRBV18, the J call TRBJ2-7; 7 bases fit TRBD1. V gave up 1 base and J gave up 3 bases; unmatched junction bases: 0. The CDR3 covers 13 residues. Per the germline V gene, CDR1 is KGHSH and CDR2 is LQKENI. DNA for the CDR3: TGTGCCAGCTCACCACGACAGGGCTACGAGCAGTACTTC. It yields the protein CASSPRQGYEQYF. The full variable domain, completed using reference TRBV18 and TRBJ2-7, is NAGVMQNPRHLVRRRGQEARLRCSPMKGHSHVYWYRQLPEEGLKFMVYLQKENIIDESGMPKERFSAEFPKEGPSILRIQQVVRGDSAAYFCASSPRQGYEQYFGPGTRLTVT.

The V and J genes are TRBV7-9 and TRBJ2-5; unclear D gene. V lost 5 bases to trimming and J lost 2 bases, with 3 bases between them. Germline V lookup: CDR1 SEHNR, CDR2 FQNEAQ (reference sequence). The CDR3 covers 11 residues. This chain's CDR3 is CASSRQETQYF. DNA of the CDR3: TGTGCCAGCAGCCGGCAAGAGACCCAGTACTTC.

V usage is TRBV4-3 and J usage is TRBJ1-6, with 8 bases fitting TRBD1. The CDR3 runs to 17 residues. Trimming took 4 bases from V and 6 from J; bases not matched to a gene: 11. Germline CDR1 reads LGHNA; CDR2 reads YSLEER. The CDR3, as DNA: TGCGCCAGCAGCCCTAACCGGGACAGGACGCCTAATTCACCCCTCCACTTT. Encoded protein: CASSPNRDRTPNSPLHF.

This chain links TRBV28 with TRBJ1-3, with D perhaps matching TRBD1 (6 bases). Germline lookup yields CDR1 MDHEN and CDR2 SYDVKM. V lost 6 bases and J 2 bases, leaving 20 bases between the germline ends. The CDR3 totals 17 residues. CDR3 region: CASRTLNNRVTGNTIYF. CDR3 coding DNA: TGTGCCAGCAGGACCCTAAATAACAGGGTGACTGGAAACACCATATATTTT.

This chain links TRBV7-2 with TRBJ2-7; 9 bases line up with TRBD2. The CDR3 contains 14 residues. Germline loops: CDR1 SGHTA, CDR2 FQGNSA. The trim removed 8 bases at V and 0 bases at J, leaving 5 bases unmatched. The CDR3 is CASRSGSSSYEQYF. Here the CDR3 DNA reads TGTGCCAGCCGTAGCGGGAGCAGCTCCTACGAGCAGTACTTC. Looking up the rest from reference TRBV7-2 and TRBJ2-7 gives the full variable domain: GAGVSQSPSNKVTEKGKDVELRCDPISGHTALYWYRQSLGQGLEFLIYFQGNSAPDKSGLPSDRFSAERTGGSVSTLTIQRTQQEDSAVYLCASRSGSSSYEQYFGPGTRLTVT.

The V and J genes are TRBV30 and TRBJ2-5, with 9 positions matching TRBD2. Germline V gene sequence: CDR1 GTSNPN, CDR2 SVGIG (reference sequence). CDR3 length: 14 amino acids. V was pared by 2 bases and J by 2 bases, with 3 bases of the junction left unmatched. Here the CDR3 reads CAWSPSGIQETQYF. The CDR3 region has the DNA TGTGCCTGGAGTCCTAGCGGGATACAAGAGACCCAGTACTTC.

This chain uses TRBV28 with TRBJ1-5; 10 nucleotides match TRBD1. CDR1 and CDR2 (germline): MDHEN, SYDVKM. V lost 5 bases to trimming and J lost 6 bases; unmatched junction nucleotides: 7. The CDR3 contains 15 residues. CDR3 residues: CASSPGQGMGQPQHF. The CDR3 DNA reads TGTGCCAGCAGTCCGGGACAGGGGATGGGTCAGCCCCAGCATTTT.

This chain links TRBV7-2 with TRBJ2-5; 11 bases agree with TRBD2. The germline gives CDR1 SGHTA, CDR2 FQGNSA. The CDR3 is made up of 15 amino acids. The J segment lost 5 bases and the V segment lost 4 bases, leaving 6 bases of the junction unmatched. The CDR3 here is CASSSSLAGVETQYF. The CDR3 bases are TGTGCCAGCAGCTCATCACTAGCGGGAGTGGAGACCCAGTACTTC.

The rearrangement joins TRBV4-1 to TRBJ1-2; D is possibly TRBD1 (5 bases). Germline V gene lookup returns CDR1 MGHRA and CDR2 YSYEKL. Trimming stripped 1 base from V and 4 bases from J, with 10 bases between. The CDR3 covers 14 residues. In DNA, the CDR3 is TGCGCCAGCAGCCAAGGGGGCAGACCCTATGGCTACACCTTC. This codes for CASSQGGRPYGYTF.

This clone was detected a few times. The chain is built from TRBV2 and TRBJ2-2, with D uncertain. The V end was cut by 8 bases, the J end by 3 bases, with 7 bases between. Germline-derived CDR1 and CDR2 are SNHLY and FYNNEI. CDR3 size: 12 residues. CDR3 in amino acids: CASFRDTGELFF. The CDR3 DNA reads as TGTGCCAGCTTTCGGGACACCGGGGAGCTGTTTTTT.

This sequence joins TRBV4-3 and TRBJ2-4; 8 nucleotides match TRBD2. Trimming cost V 3 bases and J 0 bases; bases outside gene matches: 4. This CDR3 has 16 residues. Germline values: CDR1 LGHNA, CDR2 YSLEER. The CDR3 DNA is TGCGCCAGCAGCCACACGGGGGGGTTAGCCAAAAACATTCAGTACTTC. Translating it yields CASSHTGGLAKNIQYF.

The V and J genes are TRBV21-1 and TRBJ2-1; the D call TRBD2 from the table was never checked on the DNA. TRBV21-1 is reported as a pseudogene. This CDR3 is 17 amino acids long. CDR3: CASSKPSVGDTPYEQFF. The CDR3 region has the DNA TGTGCCAGCAGCAAACCCTCTGTGGGAGATACCCCCTATGAGCAGTTCTTC.